One sample yielded the 23 T cell receptor beta chains listed below, sequenced in a study of control samples from healthy donors and cancer patients. Some clones are missing from TCRdb's copy, which holds only in-frame ones; the method was immunoSEQ multiplex PCR. The sample carries 75,000 to 90,000 clones, approximately 81% recorded once. The source material was blood. The receptors come from a woman aged 40 to 49 in good health.

The V and J genes are TRBV11-3 and TRBJ2-3, with 9 bases that match TRBD2. J was trimmed by 0 bases and V by 5 bases; bases with no gene match: 12. Looked up from germline, CDR1 is SGHNT and CDR2 is YENEEA. This CDR3 region has 18 residues. The CDR3 reads CASSPMGGGVFSTDTQYF. The CDR3 nucleotides read TGTGCCAGCAGCCCGATGGGCGGGGGGGTTTTTAGCACAGATACGCAGTATTTT.

The chain uses TRBV4-1 and TRBJ2-3, with 9 positions matching TRBD2. The CDR3 totals 17 residues. Trimming cost V 1 base and J 1 base; bases outside gene matches: 6. Germline V lookup: CDR1 MGHRA, CDR2 YSYEKL. The CDR3 nucleotides read TGCGCCAGCAGCCAAGGTGTCCTAGCGGGGCGCACAGATACGCAGTATTTT. It translates to CASSQGVLAGRTDTQYF.

This clone appeared a few times. This rearrangement joins TRBV5-6 to TRBJ1-5; TRBD1 is a possible D gene (6 bases). Germline CDR1 and CDR2: SGHDT and YYEEEE. V was clipped by 1 base and J by 1 base, with 12 bases between them. This CDR3 comprises 16 residues. Here the CDR3 reads CASSLSPGASNQPQHF. The CDR3 nucleotides read TGTGCCAGCAGCTTGTCCCCGGGGGCAAGCAATCAGCCCCAGCATTTT.

The genes are TRBV9 and TRBJ1-1; D possibly corresponds to TRBD1 (6 bases). Trimming left V 4 bases short and J 5 bases short, with 18 bases between. In germline, CDR1 is SGDLS, CDR2 YYNGEE. There are 15 residues in the CDR3. The CDR3 DNA sequence: TGTGCCAGCAGCCCAAGACAGGAGGGAGGTACTGAAGCTTTCTTT. Protein product: CASSPRQEGGTEAFF. The full variable domain, with the rest looked up from reference TRBV9 and TRBJ1-1, is DSGVTQTPKHLITATGQRVTLRCSPRSGDLSVYWYQQSLDQGLQFLIQYYNGEERAKGNILERFSAQQFPDLHSELNLSSLELGDSALYFCASSPRQEGGTEAFFGQGTRLTVV.

The chain combines TRBV4-3 with TRBJ2-1; D is perhaps TRBD2 (5 bases). Germline loops: CDR1 LGHNA, CDR2 YSLEER. V was trimmed by 0 bases and J by 6 bases, leaving 12 bases between them. The CDR3 totals 15 residues. The CDR3 loop reads CASSQDPLASNEQFF. DNA of the CDR3: TGCGCCAGCAGCCAAGATCCTCTAGCCTCCAATGAGCAGTTCTTC.

The V gene is TRBV5-1, the J gene TRBJ1-2; no reliable D call. Germline values: CDR1 SGHRS, CDR2 YFSETQ. The CDR3 is 12 amino acids. Trimming removed 0 bases at V and 1 base at J, with 1 base between. The CDR3 spells CASSLGNYGYTF. The DNA for the CDR3 is TGCGCCAGCAGCTTGGGTAACTATGGCTACACCTTC. The full variable domain, rest sourced from reference TRBV5-1 and TRBJ1-2, is KAGVTQTPRYLIKTRGQQVTLSCSPISGHRSVSWYQQTPGQGLQFLFEYFSETQRNKGNFPGRFSGRQFSNSRSEMNVSTLELGDSALYLCASSLGNYGYTFGSGTRLTVV.

V gene TRBV3-1 (or the pseudogene TRBV3-2) combines with J gene TRBJ2-7; 10 nucleotides match TRBD1. This CDR3 comprises 14 residues. The germline gives CDR1 LGHDT, CDR2 YNNKEL (reference sequence). J gave up 6 bases and V 5 bases, and 7 bases lay outside the gene matches. The CDR3 bases are TGTGCCAGCAGCGGCCGGGACAGGGGAGGCGAGCAGTACTTC. It is translated as CASSGRDRGGEQYF.

This sequence joins TRBV6-5 and TRBJ2-3, with D perhaps given as TRBD1 or TRBD2 (6 bases each). Germline-derived CDR1 and CDR2 are MNHEY and SVGAGI. V was cut by 6 bases and J by 6 bases, with 13 bases left in between. The CDR3 spans 13 residues. The CDR3 here is CASRQQGGDTQYF. The CDR3 DNA reads TGTGCCAGCAGACAACAGGGAGGCGATACGCAGTATTTT.

CDR3 sequence: CASSRKNMGLPRGLPGANVLTF. For the CDR3, the DNA is TGTGCCAGTAGTAGGAAGAATATGGGACTCCCTCGAGGGCTACCTGGGGCCAACGTCCTGACTTTC. The chain joins TRBV19 to TRBJ2-6; D perhaps matches TRBD2 (6 bases). Germline loops: CDR1 LNHDA, CDR2 SQIVND (reference sequence). V lost 4 bases and J lost 2, with 30 bases in between. The CDR3 loop spans 22 amino acids.

V usage is TRBV3-1 (or the pseudogene TRBV3-2) and J usage is TRBJ1-5, with 7 bases fitting TRBD1. The CDR3 is 16 amino acids. Per germline, CDR1 LGHDT and CDR2 YNNKEL (reference sequence). The V and J ends lost 1 base and 11 bases, in that order; junction bases with no gene match: 14. The chain's CDR3 is CASSQAGRGPRAAQHF. CDR3 DNA sequence: TGTGCCAGCAGCCAAGCGGGTAGGGGGCCCCGAGCGGCCCAGCATTTT.

This chain uses TRBV18 with TRBJ1-2; TRBD1 aligns across 9 bases. CDR1 is KGHSH, CDR2 LQKENI, per germline. The CDR3 contains 14 residues. The trim removed 3 bases at V and 8 bases at J, leaving 7 bases unmatched. CDR3 sequence reads: CASSPLGQGQGYTF. The CDR3 coding sequence is TGTGCCAGCTCACCCCTCGGACAGGGGCAGGGCTACACCTTC.

V and J are TRBV11-1 and TRBJ1-1; the D gene is possibly TRBD1 (5 bases). V was cut by 5 bases and J by 4 bases, with 17 bases left in between. Germline values: CDR1 SGHAT, CDR2 FQDESV (reference sequence). This CDR3 has 15 amino acids. The chain's CDR3 is CASSPPRGGGTEAFF. In nucleotides, the CDR3 is TGTGCCAGCAGCCCACCCCGGGGGGGTGGCACTGAAGCTTTCTTT.

This rearrangement joins TRBV7-2 to TRBJ2-3; no clear D gene. Germline V gene data show CDR1 as SGHTA and CDR2 as FQGNSA. The CDR3 is made up of 13 amino acids. V lost 4 bases and J lost 8, with 13 bases in between. The CDR3 region has the DNA TGTGCCAGCAGCTCCCGCGTCTCCCGTACGCAGTATTTT. Protein sequence: CASSSRVSRTQYF.

The V and J genes are TRBV6-1 and TRBJ2-7; weak D call: TRBD1 (6 bases). V lost 0 bases to trimming and J lost 0 bases, with 12 bases between them. The CDR3 contains 16 residues. The germline V gene encodes CDR1 MNHNS and CDR2 SASEGT. The DNA for the CDR3 is TGTGCCAGCAGTGAAGCAGGGACATCGAGCTCCTACGAGCAGTACTTC. Amino acids: CASSEAGTSSSYEQYF.

V and J are TRBV7-2 and TRBJ2-3; 13 positions match TRBD2. Germline CDR1 SGHTA, CDR2 FQGNSA. The CDR3 spans 17 residues. With V trimmed by 1 base and J by 4 bases, 5 bases remained unmatched. The CDR3: CASSLGTTSGGADTQYF. DNA for the CDR3: TGTGCCAGCAGCTTAGGGACCACTAGCGGGGGGGCAGATACGCAGTATTTT.

This rearrangement joins TRBV3-1 (or the pseudogene TRBV3-2) to TRBJ1-1; D not certain. Germline CDR1 LGHDT, CDR2 YNNKEL (reference sequence). Deletions cut 4 bases from V and 1 base from J, with 13 bases between. The CDR3 spans 15 residues. The DNA of the CDR3 is TGTGCCAGCAGCCCCGAAGTAGCCAGGAACACTGAAGCTTTCTTT. Its protein product is CASSPEVARNTEAFF.

The rearrangement uses TRBV19 and TRBJ1-3; no reliable D call. This CDR3 is 13 amino acids long. Germline V lookup: CDR1 LNHDA, CDR2 SQIVND (reference sequence). V lost 5 bases, J lost 4 bases, and 9 bases lay in between. The CDR3 bases are TGTGCCAGTAGTCCCCAGAAGGGAAACACCATATATTTT. Amino acids: CASSPQKGNTIYF.

The chain employs TRBV6-5 and TRBJ1-4; D uncertain. The CDR3 runs to 13 residues. Germline lookup yields CDR1 MNHEY and CDR2 SVGAGI. V shed 10 bases and J shed 5 bases, with 14 bases lying between them. CDR3 sequence (DNA): TGTGCCACCCTTTGGGGAGGAAATGAAAAACTGTTTTTT. This encodes CATLWGGNEKLFF.

This chain uses TRBV4-1 with TRBJ2-2; D is unclear. Between the trimmed V and J ends, which lost 0 bases and 7 bases, there was a span of 6 bases. Per the germline V gene, CDR1 is MGHRA and CDR2 is YSYEKL. The CDR3 covers 13 residues. CDR3 region: CASSQEDGGELFF. CDR3 DNA: TGCGCCAGCAGCCAAGAGGACGGCGGGGAGCTGTTTTTT.

J is TRBJ2-7 and V is TRBV20-1; D is perhaps TRBD1 (6 bases). Germline V gene lookup returns CDR1 DFQATT and CDR2 SNEGSKA (reference sequence). Trimming cost V 6 bases and J 6 bases, with 12 bases left between them. The CDR3 loop spans 11 amino acids. The CDR3 DNA sequence: TGCAGTGCCTCGACAGGTTTCGAGCAGTACTTC. Its protein product is CSASTGFEQYF.

The CDR3 sequence is CASSPYTDTQYF. Written as DNA, the CDR3 is TGTGCCAGCAGCCCTTACACAGATACGCAGTATTTT. The V call is TRBV14, the J call TRBJ2-3; no clear D. This CDR3 region has 12 residues. The germline gives CDR1 SGHDN, CDR2 FVKESK. V dropped 4 bases and J dropped 2 bases, with 4 bases sitting between them.

The chain is built from TRBV7-2 and TRBJ2-3, with D tentatively TRBD1 or TRBD2 (6 bases each). Trimming took off 4 bases at V and 0 bases at J, with 14 bases between the two ends. The CDR3 runs 16 residues. CDR1 and CDR2 from the germline V gene are SGHTA and FQGNSA. CDR3: CASSSRRGSSTDTQYF. The CDR3, as DNA: TGTGCCAGCAGCTCCCGGAGGGGGTCTAGCACAGATACGCAGTATTTT.

The chain employs TRBV7-2 and TRBJ2-3, with 9 bases fitting TRBD2. Germline assignment: CDR1 SGHTA and CDR2 FQGNSA. The V segment lost 7 bases and the J segment 2 bases; nucleotides outside the gene matches: 13. This CDR3 comprises 17 residues. CDR3 coding DNA: TGTGCCAGCATGAGAGGGGCGGGGGGGCCGATCACAGATACGCAGTATTTT. Its protein product is CASMRGAGGPITDTQYF.